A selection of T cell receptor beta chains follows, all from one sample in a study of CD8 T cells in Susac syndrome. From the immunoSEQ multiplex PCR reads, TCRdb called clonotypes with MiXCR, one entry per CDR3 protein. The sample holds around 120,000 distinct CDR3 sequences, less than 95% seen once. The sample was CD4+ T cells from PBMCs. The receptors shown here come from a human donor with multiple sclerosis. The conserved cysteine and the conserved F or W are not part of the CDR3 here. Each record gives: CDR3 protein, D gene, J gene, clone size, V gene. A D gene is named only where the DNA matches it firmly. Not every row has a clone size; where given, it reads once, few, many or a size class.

cdr3_aa: ASSEGSATEAF
d_call: .
j_call: TRBJ1-1
clone_size: .
v_call: TRBV18

cdr3_aa: ASNLGGTAYEQY
d_call: .
j_call: TRBJ2-7
clone_size: .
v_call: TRBV5-1

cdr3_aa: ASSSGASGANVLT
d_call: .
j_call: TRBJ2-6
clone_size: few
v_call: TRBV19

cdr3_aa: ASSQANSAGAAEEQF
d_call: TRBD2
j_call: TRBJ2-1
clone_size: .
v_call: TRBV4-2

cdr3_aa: ASSLVASPSGELF
d_call: .
j_call: TRBJ2-2
clone_size: .
v_call: TRBV5-1

cdr3_aa: AISTGWGSPLH
d_call: .
j_call: TRBJ1-6
clone_size: .
v_call: TRBV10-3

cdr3_aa: SRRDRGSYEQY
d_call: TRBD1
j_call: TRBJ2-7
clone_size: .
v_call: TRBV29-1

cdr3_aa: ASSLILSINSPLH
d_call: .
j_call: TRBJ1-6
clone_size: .
v_call: TRBV5-1

cdr3_aa: ASSSSAGANYGYT
d_call: .
j_call: TRBJ1-2
clone_size: .
v_call: TRBV4-1

cdr3_aa: ASSVTANTEAF
d_call: .
j_call: TRBJ1-1
clone_size: .
v_call: TRBV9

cdr3_aa: ASSAEGMGSYEQY
d_call: .
j_call: TRBJ2-7
clone_size: .
v_call: TRBV7-9

cdr3_aa: ASSPDRAEVWKLF
d_call: TRBD1
j_call: TRBJ1-4
clone_size: .
v_call: TRBV12-3/TRBV12-4

cdr3_aa: ASSQVRGYRAYEQY
d_call: .
j_call: TRBJ2-7
clone_size: .
v_call: TRBV3-1

cdr3_aa: ASSLYGTVPYEQY
d_call: TRBD1
j_call: TRBJ2-7
clone_size: .
v_call: TRBV27

cdr3_aa: ASSSGQSQETQY
d_call: .
j_call: TRBJ2-5
clone_size: once
v_call: TRBV6-5

cdr3_aa: ASSRAQWHTSEAF
d_call: .
j_call: TRBJ1-1
clone_size: .
v_call: TRBV14

cdr3_aa: ASISQQYQETQY
d_call: .
j_call: TRBJ2-5
clone_size: .
v_call: TRBV7-9

cdr3_aa: ASSYRGQTFSYEQY
d_call: TRBD1
j_call: TRBJ2-7
clone_size: .
v_call: TRBV6-5

cdr3_aa: ASSLGGTGFNTEAF
d_call: .
j_call: TRBJ1-1
clone_size: few
v_call: TRBV5-4

cdr3_aa: ASSLGQTKNIQY
d_call: .
j_call: TRBJ2-4
clone_size: .
v_call: TRBV5-1

cdr3_aa: ASSLSGGSYEQY
d_call: .
j_call: TRBJ2-7
clone_size: .
v_call: TRBV6-5

cdr3_aa: ASSVGRGSGANVLT
d_call: .
j_call: TRBJ2-6
clone_size: .
v_call: TRBV9

cdr3_aa: ASSLPKETQY
d_call: .
j_call: TRBJ2-5
clone_size: .
v_call: TRBV5-4

cdr3_aa: ASSYGAGGNEQF
d_call: TRBD1
j_call: TRBJ2-1
clone_size: .
v_call: TRBV6-2/TRBV6-3

cdr3_aa: ASSQGTGATDSYEQY
d_call: .
j_call: TRBJ2-7
clone_size: .
v_call: TRBV4-2

cdr3_aa: ASSLARNGYT
d_call: .
j_call: TRBJ1-2
clone_size: .
v_call: TRBV7-9

cdr3_aa: ASSLGTAGRGYYGYT
d_call: .
j_call: TRBJ1-2
clone_size: .
v_call: TRBV5-6

cdr3_aa: ASSWVANTIY
d_call: .
j_call: TRBJ1-3
clone_size: .
v_call: TRBV12-3/TRBV12-4

cdr3_aa: ASSLGPGGNQPQH
d_call: .
j_call: TRBJ1-5
clone_size: .
v_call: TRBV7-2

cdr3_aa: ASSFRDREVGEQY
d_call: TRBD1
j_call: TRBJ2-7
clone_size: .
v_call: TRBV13

cdr3_aa: ASIGGLAGELF
d_call: .
j_call: TRBJ2-2
clone_size: once
v_call: TRBV19

cdr3_aa: ASSPVAGGGETQY
d_call: TRBD2
j_call: TRBJ2-5
clone_size: .
v_call: TRBV7-2

cdr3_aa: SAPTDSYEQY
d_call: .
j_call: TRBJ2-7
clone_size: .
v_call: TRBV20-1

cdr3_aa: SAPYNEQF
d_call: .
j_call: TRBJ2-1
clone_size: .
v_call: TRBV20-1